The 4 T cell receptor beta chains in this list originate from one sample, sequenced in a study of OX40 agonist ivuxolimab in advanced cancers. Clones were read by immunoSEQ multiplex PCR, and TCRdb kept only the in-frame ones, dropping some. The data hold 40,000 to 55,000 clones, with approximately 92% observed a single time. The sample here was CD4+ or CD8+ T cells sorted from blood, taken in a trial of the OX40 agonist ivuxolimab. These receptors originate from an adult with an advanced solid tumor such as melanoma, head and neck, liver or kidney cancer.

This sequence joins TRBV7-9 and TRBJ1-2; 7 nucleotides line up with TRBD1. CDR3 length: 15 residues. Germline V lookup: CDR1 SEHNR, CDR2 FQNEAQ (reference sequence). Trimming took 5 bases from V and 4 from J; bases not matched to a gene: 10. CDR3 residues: CASSPGGLSGYGYTF. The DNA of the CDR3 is TGTGCCAGCAGCCCAGGGGGGCTGAGTGGCTATGGCTACACCTTC.

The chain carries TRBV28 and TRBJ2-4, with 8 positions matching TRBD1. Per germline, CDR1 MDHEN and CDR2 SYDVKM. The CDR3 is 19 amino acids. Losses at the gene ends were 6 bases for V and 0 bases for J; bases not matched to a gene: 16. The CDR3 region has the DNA TGTGCCAGCAGACCTACCGGACCTCGACAGGGGCTAGCCAAAAACATTCAGTACTTC. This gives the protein CASRPTGPRQGLAKNIQYF.

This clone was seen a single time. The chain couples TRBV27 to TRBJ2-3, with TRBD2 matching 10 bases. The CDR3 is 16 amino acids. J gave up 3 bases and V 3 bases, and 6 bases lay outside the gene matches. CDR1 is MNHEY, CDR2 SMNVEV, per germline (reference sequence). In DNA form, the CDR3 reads TGTGCCAGCAGTTTCTTGGGACTAGCGTCAACAGATACGCAGTATTTT. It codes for CASSFLGLASTDTQYF.

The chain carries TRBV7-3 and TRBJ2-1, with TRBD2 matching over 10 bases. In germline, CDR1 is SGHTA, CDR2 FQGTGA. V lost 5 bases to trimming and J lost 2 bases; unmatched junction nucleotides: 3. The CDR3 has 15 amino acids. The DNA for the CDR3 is TGTGCCAGCAGCACCGGGACTAGCGCCTACAATGAGCAGTTCTTC. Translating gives CASSTGTSAYNEQFF.